The next 21 T cell receptor beta chains were all read from a single sample in a study of T-cell reconstitution after alpha-beta-depleted transplantation in children. The library targeted TCRbeta and was prepared with unique molecular identifiers. Using its own MiXCR run on the PCR reads, TCRdb lists one record per CDR3 protein. Here the sample spans fewer than 550,000 distinct CDR3 sequences, approximately 10% being singletons. The sample was PBMCs, mostly from graft donor cells, taken 180 days after TCRalphabeta/CD19-depleted stem cell transplant. These receptors originate from a female patient between 2 and 15 years old who had a stem cell transplant for aplastic anemia, so the T cells may come from the graft donor.

The rearrangement uses TRBV3-1 and TRBJ2-1; unclear D gene. The CDR3 is made up of 14 amino acids. V was pared by 5 bases and J by 5 bases, with 13 bases between. Germline V CDR1 and CDR2: LGHDT, YNNKEL (reference sequence). The CDR3 region is CASSSERADNEQFF. The CDR3 nucleotides are TGTGCCAGCAGCTCAGAAAGGGCGGACAATGAGCAGTTCTTC.

This clonotype was seen a few times. The rearrangement joins TRBV27 to TRBJ2-7; tentatively, D is TRBD2 (5 bases). Trimming cost V 7 bases and J 5 bases, with 21 bases left between them. The CDR3 is 15 residues long. The germline gives CDR1 MNHEY, CDR2 SMNVEV (reference sequence). In nucleotides, the CDR3 is TGTGCCAGCACCCTATCCTCTGGCCTCGGGGACGAGCAGTACTTC. It codes for CASTLSSGLGDEQYF.

The J gene is TRBJ2-7, the V gene TRBV18; D may be TRBD1 or TRBD2 (5 bases each). V shed 0 bases and J shed 3 bases, with 21 bases lying between them. Germline values: CDR1 KGHSH, CDR2 LQKENI. The CDR3 contains 18 residues. CDR3: CASSPPIRDPGRGYEQYF. The CDR3, as DNA: TGTGCCAGCTCACCACCTATTAGGGACCCAGGTAGAGGCTACGAGCAGTACTTC. Full variable domain (outside the CDR3, taken from reference TRBV18 and TRBJ2-7): NAGVMQNPRHLVRRRGQEARLRCSPMKGHSHVYWYRQLPEEGLKFMVYLQKENIIDESGMPKERFSAEFPKEGPSILRIQQVVRGDSAAYFCASSPPIRDPGRGYEQYFGPGTRLTVT.

V is TRBV30 and J is TRBJ2-7, with 13 bases that match TRBD2. With V trimmed by 5 bases and J by 4 bases, 2 bases remained unmatched. The CDR3 sequence is 13 residues long. Germline-derived CDR1 and CDR2 are GTSNPN and SVGIG (reference sequence). CDR3 residues: CAWGLAGVYEQYF. DNA of the CDR3: TGTGCCTGGGGACTAGCGGGAGTATACGAGCAGTACTTC.

This chain connects TRBV4-3 to TRBJ2-2; no definite D call. Per germline, CDR1 LGHNA and CDR2 YSLEER. CDR3 length equals 16 residues. Between the trimmed V and J ends, which lost 1 base and 2 bases, there was a span of 11 bases. CDR3 bases: TGCGCCAGCAGCCAAGGGTATGGGTTAAACACCGGGGAGCTGTTTTTT. The encoded protein is CASSQGYGLNTGELFF.

This clonotype was detected a few times. The genes are TRBV30 and TRBJ1-1, with D unclear. Trimming shortened V by 0 bases and J by 4 bases, and 12 bases separated the two germline ends. Per the germline V gene, CDR1 is GTSNPN and CDR2 is SVGIG (reference sequence). The CDR3 runs to 14 residues. CDR3 bases: TGTGCCTGGAGTGTACGTCCCCCTGGCACTGAAGCTTTCTTT. It yields the protein CAWSVRPPGTEAFF. Full variable domain (missing parts from reference TRBV30 and TRBJ1-1): SQTIHQWPATLVQPVGSPLSLECTVEGTSNPNLYWYRQAAGRGLQLLFYSVGIGQISSEVPQNLSASRPQDRQFILSSKKLLLSDSGFYLCAWSVRPPGTEAFFGQGTRLTVV.

This clonotype appeared many times. The V call is TRBV24-1, the J call TRBJ1-2; D gene ambiguous. CDR1 and CDR2 from the germline V gene are KGHDR and SFDVKD. V was trimmed by 2 bases and J by 10 bases, leaving 22 bases between them. The CDR3 is 16 amino acids. CDR3 residues: CATSDCRNDGCINYTF. The CDR3 bases are TGTGCCACCAGTGATTGTCGGAACGACGGCTGTATCAACTACACCTTC.

The chain combines TRBV20-1 with TRBJ1-5; D might be TRBD1 (5 bases). CDR1 DFQATT and CDR2 SNEGSKA come from the germline V gene (reference sequence). With 7 bases removed from V and 0 bases from J, the gap between germline ends came to 13 bases. The CDR3 sequence is 14 residues long. For the CDR3, the DNA is TGCAGTGTTAAGGGGTCCTTTAGCAATCAGCCCCAGCATTTT. The encoded protein is CSVKGSFSNQPQHF.

This clonotype came up many times. CDR3 loop: CSVPKGAGTGSTDTQYF. The CDR3 bases are TGCAGCGTTCCCAAAGGGGCCGGGACAGGGAGCACAGATACGCAGTATTTT. The chain links TRBV29-1 to TRBJ2-3; the match to TRBD1 covers 9 bases. The CDR3 spans 17 residues. Germline V lookup: CDR1 SQVTM, CDR2 ANQGSEA. V trimming: 5 bases; J trimming: 0 bases; junction bases outside the gene matches: 12.

The chain recombines TRBV6-2 or TRBV6-3 with TRBJ1-5, with a tentative D call TRBD1 (5 bases). V was clipped by 5 bases and J by 3 bases, with 11 bases between them. This CDR3 is 14 amino acids long. Germline CDR1 reads MNHEY; CDR2 reads SVGEGT. CDR3 residues: CASSPTGLNQPQHF. CDR3 bases: TGTGCCAGCAGTCCCACAGGCCTCAATCAGCCCCAGCATTTT.

This sequence joins TRBV10-3 and TRBJ2-1; D is ambiguous. With 0 bases removed from V and 4 bases from J, the gap between germline ends came to 16 bases. Germline CDR1 is ENHRY and CDR2 is SYGVKD. The CDR3 length is 17 residues. The CDR3 region is CAISESTLHHHYNEQFF. CDR3 nucleotide sequence: TGTGCCATCAGTGAGTCGACGCTGCATCATCATTACAATGAGCAGTTCTTC.

Ten or more counts support this clonotype. The chain links TRBV15 to TRBJ2-1, with D perhaps matching TRBD1 or TRBD2 (5 bases each). V shed 3 bases and J shed 7 bases, with 19 bases lying between them. The length of the CDR3 is 16 residues. Looked up from germline, CDR1 is LNHNV and CDR2 is YYDKDF (reference sequence). CDR3 loop: CATSSSGTFFRNEQFF. The CDR3 DNA reads TGTGCCACCAGCAGTTCCGGGACCTTCTTTCGGAATGAGCAGTTCTTC. The full variable domain, rest sourced from reference TRBV15 and TRBJ2-1, is DAMVIQNPRYQVTQFGKPVTLSCSQTLNHNVMYWYQQKSSQAPKLLFHYYDKDFNNEADTPDNFQSRRPNTSFCFLDIRSPGLGDTAMYLCATSSSGTFFRNEQFFGPGTRLTVL.

V is TRBV7-6 and J is TRBJ2-7, with D uncertain. V shed 3 bases and J shed 5 bases, with 11 bases lying between them. The V gene's germline CDR1 is SGHVS and CDR2 FNYEAQ. The CDR3 length is 13 residues. The CDR3 spells CASSFRQSNEQYF. As DNA, the CDR3 is TGTGCCAGCAGCTTCCGGCAGTCTAACGAGCAGTACTTC.

The chain couples TRBV20-1 to TRBJ2-1; D is uncertain. V lost 4 bases and J 3 bases, leaving 4 bases between the germline ends. The CDR3 spans 11 residues. The germline V gene encodes CDR1 DFQATT and CDR2 SNEGSKA (reference sequence). CDR3: CSANSYNEQFF. The CDR3 region has the DNA TGCAGTGCTAACAGCTACAATGAGCAGTTCTTC.

CDR3 coding DNA: TGCAGTGCTAAAGAAGCGAACACCGGGGAGCTGTTTTTT. This codes for CSAKEANTGELFF. The rearrangement uses TRBV20-1 and TRBJ2-2, with no clear D. Germline V gives CDR1 DFQATT, CDR2 SNEGSKA (reference sequence). V lost 4 bases to trimming and J lost 0 bases, with 6 bases between them. This CDR3 is 13 amino acids long.

This sequence joins TRBV6-2 or TRBV6-3 and TRBJ2-3, with TRBD2 matching 9 bases. Germline V gene lookup returns CDR1 MNHEY and CDR2 SVGEGT. The CDR3 is 16 amino acids. The junction had 12 bases not matched to a gene; V was cut back by 6 bases and J by 5 bases. The CDR3, as DNA: TGTGCCAGCAGCCCGTTAAGGTTAGCGGGAGAAGATACGCAGTATTTT. Protein product: CASSPLRLAGEDTQYF.

The chain is built from TRBV21-1 and TRBJ2-1; TRBD1, the table's D call, lacks a check against the DNA. TRBV21-1 is termed a pseudogene. There are 16 residues in the CDR3. The CDR3 protein is CASSKVLWRTNPVRIF. Here the CDR3 DNA reads TGTGCCAGCAGCAAAGTCCTATGGCGGACCAACCCGGTTCGGATCTTC.

The chain recombines TRBV21-1 with TRBJ2-1. TRBV21-1 is listed as a pseudogene. The CDR3 consists of 16 residues. CDR3 in amino acids: CASSKASEKTYNEQFF. The CDR3 bases are TGTGCCAGCAGCAAAGCTTCGGAGAAAACTTACAATGAGCAGTTCTTC.

CDR3 nucleotide sequence: TGCAGTGCTAGAGCCTTGACGGGGGGATACAATGAGCAGTTCTTC. This encodes CSARALTGGYNEQFF. The chain links TRBV20-1 to TRBJ2-1, with 7 bases fitting TRBD2. CDR3 length: 15 amino acids. Trimming removed 1 base from V and 4 bases from J; junction bases left unmatched: 7. Per the germline V gene, CDR1 is DFQATT and CDR2 is SNEGSKA (reference sequence).

This chain uses TRBV20-1 with TRBJ1-4, with 7 bases that match TRBD1. V dropped 0 bases and J dropped 3; count of bases not matched to a gene: 4. Germline lookup yields CDR1 DFQATT and CDR2 SNEGSKA (reference sequence). This CDR3 spans 15 amino acids. The CDR3 DNA reads TGCAGTGCTAGAGATAGGGGGACAGCTAATGAAAAACTGTTTTTT. Translating it yields CSARDRGTANEKLFF.

V and J are TRBV4-3 and TRBJ2-7; 8 positions match TRBD1. Germline lookup yields CDR1 LGHNA and CDR2 YSLEER. After removal of 0 bases from V and 4 bases from J, the junction contained 8 bases not matched to a gene. The CDR3 sequence is 16 residues long. As DNA, the CDR3 is TGCGCCAGCAGCCAAGATTCGAGGACAGGGTTGTACGAGCAGTACTTC. It is translated as CASSQDSRTGLYEQYF.